One and the same sample provided the 20 T cell receptor beta chains below, sequenced in a study of blood T cell repertoires in COVID-19. Only in-frame clones appear in the TCRdb table, and some are missing; sequencing was by immunoSEQ multiplex PCR. The table lists some 270,000 clones, just under 90% of them singletons. Sequencing was performed on PBMCs or T cells enriched from blood (not recorded which). The receptors come from a young woman with acute COVID-19.

The genes are TRBV3-1 (or the pseudogene TRBV3-2) and TRBJ2-7, with TRBD2 matching over 8 bases. Germline V gene sequence: CDR1 LGHDT, CDR2 YNNKEL (reference sequence). Germline trimming cut 8 bases from V and 7 bases from J; bases unmatched to any gene: 13. This CDR3 is 14 amino acids long. The CDR3 region has the DNA TGTGCCAGCTCCCTGGTAGCGGGAAGGGGGGAGCAGTACTTC. Protein: CASSLVAGRGEQYF.

This chain uses TRBV6-4 with TRBJ1-5, with 8 bases that match TRBD1. J lost 2 bases, V lost 6 bases, and 9 bases had no gene match. Germline CDR1 MRHNA, CDR2 SNTAGT. The CDR3 contains 16 residues. Written as DNA, the CDR3 is TGTGCCAGCAGAACCGCCATGACAGGGGGCAATCAGCCCCAGCATTTT. It is translated as CASRTAMTGGNQPQHF.

The chain recombines TRBV3-1 (or the pseudogene TRBV3-2) with TRBJ1-4, with D perhaps TRBD1 (5 bases). The CDR3 has 14 residues. Per the germline V gene, CDR1 is LGHDT and CDR2 is YNNKEL (reference sequence). V was trimmed by 3 bases and J by 4 bases, leaving 9 bases between them. CDR3 region: CASSHGRVNEKLFF. The CDR3 DNA reads as TGTGCCAGCAGCCACGGCAGGGTTAATGAAAAACTGTTTTTT.

This chain connects TRBV7-2 to TRBJ2-1; 10 bases line up with TRBD2. V shed 2 bases, J shed 8 bases, and the junction held 9 bases outside the gene matches. Germline CDR1 is SGHTA and CDR2 is FQGNSA. The CDR3 sequence is 16 residues long. In DNA form, the CDR3 reads TGTGCCAGCAGCTTAAGTTGGCTAGCGGGAGTGGATGAGCAGTTCTTC. Its protein product is CASSLSWLAGVDEQFF.

The chain carries TRBV7-3 and TRBJ1-3, with TRBD1 as a possible D gene (6 bases). The CDR3 totals 17 residues. CDR1 is SGHTA, CDR2 FQGTGA, per germline. V dropped 2 bases and J dropped 0 bases, with 14 bases sitting between them. The CDR3 bases are TGTGCCAGCAGCTTAGTCTCAGGGGACAACTCTGGAAACACCATATATTTT. The encoded protein is CASSLVSGDNSGNTIYF.

The chain combines TRBV25-1 with TRBJ2-1, with 7 positions matching TRBD1. The CDR3 spans 14 residues. V shed 3 bases and J 4 bases; nucleotides not matched to a gene: 3. Germline-derived CDR1 and CDR2 are MGHDK and SYGVNS. In DNA, the CDR3 is TGTGCCAGCAGTGAGAGACAGGGATACAATGAGCAGTTCTTC. It yields the protein CASSERQGYNEQFF.

The chain is built from TRBV4-1 and TRBJ2-7, with a tentative D call TRBD1 (7 bases). This CDR3 is built from 13 residues. Trimming removed 8 bases at V and 3 bases at J, with 14 bases between. Germline CDR1 MGHRA, CDR2 YSYEKL. Here the CDR3 DNA reads TGCGCCAGCTCCGGGGGACAGAACTACGAGCAGTACTTC. Protein sequence: CASSGGQNYEQYF.

The chain uses TRBV12-3 or TRBV12-4 and TRBJ2-1; D perhaps matches TRBD2 (5 bases). V was clipped by 7 bases and J by 3 bases, with 10 bases between them. There are 13 residues in the CDR3. CDR3 residues: CASTHGNYNEQFF. CDR3 nucleotide sequence: TGTGCCAGCACCCACGGGAACTACAATGAGCAGTTCTTC.

This chain uses TRBV3-1 (or the pseudogene TRBV3-2) with TRBJ2-5; 10 bases are a match to TRBD2. Trimming removed 3 bases from V and 5 bases from J; junction bases left unmatched: 12. CDR1 and CDR2 from the germline V gene are LGHDT and YNNKEL (reference sequence). The CDR3 is made up of 17 amino acids. The CDR3 nucleotides are TGTGCCAGCAGCCATCAGTTTTTAGCGGGAGGAAGGGAGACCCAGTACTTC. Its translation: CASSHQFLAGGRETQYF.

The chain combines TRBV23-1 with TRBJ2-2, with 9 bases lining up with TRBD1. TRBV23-1 is noted as an ORF with a role that remains uncertain. The V gene end was trimmed by 0 bases and the J gene end by 3 bases; junction bases not matched to a gene: 23. This CDR3 contains 23 residues. The DNA of the CDR3 is TGCGCCAGCAGTCAATCATGCCCCGGTAGGGACAGGGATTTTCAGGGGGACACCGGGGAGCTGTTTTTT. Translating it yields CASSQSCPGRDRDFQGDTGELFF.

The V and J genes are TRBV18 and TRBJ2-3; 12 nucleotides agree with TRBD2. This CDR3 comprises 17 residues. Germline CDR1 reads KGHSH; CDR2 reads LQKENI. With V trimmed by 5 bases and J by 6 bases, 12 bases remained unmatched. The chain's CDR3 is CASSLRLLAGGPDTQYF. The CDR3 DNA reads as TGTGCCAGCTCATTACGTCTCCTAGCGGGAGGGCCTGATACGCAGTATTTT.

This chain connects TRBV25-1 to TRBJ2-7, with 8 bases matching TRBD2. Germline CDR1 MGHDK, CDR2 SYGVNS. The CDR3 spans 15 residues. V dropped 2 bases and J dropped 4; count of bases not matched to a gene: 7. The CDR3 sequence: CASSEASGSIYEQYF. As DNA, the CDR3 is TGTGCCAGCAGTGAAGCCAGCGGGAGCATATACGAGCAGTACTTC.

In DNA form, the CDR3 reads TGTGCCAGCTCTCTCCGGCGGAATAGCAATCAGCCCCAGCATTTT. Translated, it gives CASSLRRNSNQPQHF. V gene TRBV6-5 combines with J gene TRBJ1-5; D remains unclear. Trimming took off 8 bases at V and 0 bases at J, with 14 bases between the two ends. The germline CDR1 and CDR2 sequences are MNHEY and SVGAGI. This CDR3 contains 15 residues.

This chain uses TRBV5-1 with TRBJ2-5; 10 positions match TRBD1. Losses at the gene ends were 7 bases for V and 3 bases for J; bases not matched to a gene: 15. Germline CDR1 reads SGHRS; CDR2 reads YFSETQ. The CDR3 is made up of 17 amino acids. The CDR3 bases are TGCGCCAGCCGCGAATGGGGGGGACAGGGGCTGAAAGAGACCCAGTACTTC. Its translation: CASREWGGQGLKETQYF.

The chain joins TRBV4-2 to TRBJ2-6, with 11 nucleotides matching TRBD2. The CDR3 extends over 19 amino acids. Germline lookup yields CDR1 LGHNA and CDR2 YNFKEQ. With V trimmed by 1 base and J by 4 bases, 9 bases remained unmatched. The CDR3, as DNA: TGTGCCAGCAGCCAAGTCGCCACTAGCGGGAGTACCGGGGCCAACGTCCTGACTTTC. Its translation: CASSQVATSGSTGANVLTF.

J is TRBJ1-4 and V is TRBV4-3, with a weak D call TRBD1 (5 bases). CDR1 LGHNA and CDR2 YSLEER come from the germline V gene. There are 12 residues in the CDR3. Trimming took 0 bases from V and 10 from J, leaving 6 bases between them. CDR3 DNA: TGCGCCAGCAGCCAAGAGGGGGGAAAACTGTTTTTT. It translates to CASSQEGGKLFF.

The rearrangement joins TRBV24-1 to TRBJ2-2; 9 bases are shared with TRBD2. J was trimmed by 2 bases and V by 8 bases; bases with no gene match: 2. This CDR3 is built from 14 residues. CDR1 and CDR2 (germline): KGHDR, SFDVKD. In DNA, the CDR3 is TGTGCCACCACGACTAGCGGTAACACCGGGGAGCTGTTTTTT. This translates into CATTTSGNTGELFF.

The genes are TRBV5-1 and TRBJ1-2; unclear D gene. Germline assignment: CDR1 SGHRS and CDR2 YFSETQ. The CDR3 length is 14 residues. V lost 0 bases and J lost 2, with 8 bases in between. CDR3 amino acids: CASSLGQINYGYTF. DNA of the CDR3: TGCGCCAGCAGCTTGGGGCAGATCAACTATGGCTACACCTTC.

This rearrangement joins TRBV6-5 to TRBJ1-1; a possible D gene is TRBD1 (6 bases). Germline-derived CDR1 and CDR2 are MNHEY and SVGAGI. This CDR3 spans 14 amino acids. The V end lost 4 bases, the J end lost 8 bases, and 17 bases lay between the germline ends. CDR3 sequence: CASSSAQGWAEAFF. The DNA of the CDR3 is TGTGCCAGCAGTTCAGCCCAGGGGTGGGCCGAAGCTTTCTTT.

Only one count was recorded for this clone. This chain joins TRBV5-6 and TRBJ2-1; 7 bases align to TRBD2. The CDR3 spans 15 residues. The ends lost 0 bases at V and 0 bases at J; junction bases unmatched: 0. Germline-derived CDR1 and CDR2 are SGHDT and YYEEEE. The chain's CDR3 is CASSLGGSSYNEQFF. The CDR3 DNA follows: TGTGCCAGCAGCTTGGGCGGGAGCTCCTACAATGAGCAGTTCTTC. Full variable domain (remainder filled in from reference TRBV5-6 and TRBJ2-1): DAGVTQSPTHLIKTRGQQVTLRCSPKSGHDTVSWYQQALGQGPQFIFQYYEEEERQRGNFPDRFSGHQFPNYSSELNVNALLLGDSALYLCASSLGGSSYNEQFFGPGTRLTVL.